The 8 T cell receptor beta chains in this list originate from one sample, sequenced in a study of blood T cell repertoires in COVID-19. TCRdb's table, derived via immunoSEQ multiplex PCR, lists solely in-frame clones and lacks some. The table lists roughly 41,000 clones, about 85% of them singletons. The sample was peripheral blood. The receptor set was obtained from a middle-aged man with active COVID-19.

This chain connects TRBV10-1 to TRBJ2-5; maybe TRBD1 (5 bases). CDR3 length equals 14 residues. Germline V CDR1 and CDR2: WNHNN, SYGVQD (reference sequence). The V and J ends lost 4 bases and 2 bases respectively, with 11 bases between them. For the CDR3, the DNA is TGCGCCAGCAGTGTTGGTCCAGGGCAAGAGACCCAGTACTTC. Protein sequence: CASSVGPGQETQYF.

This clone was observed a few times. V usage is TRBV19 and J usage is TRBJ1-1, with D possibly matching TRBD1 (6 bases). Deletions cut 10 bases from V and 4 bases from J, with 19 bases between. Germline CDR1 is LNHDA and CDR2 is SQIVND (reference sequence). The CDR3 is 14 amino acids. CDR3 amino acids: CATKTIQGATEAFF. The CDR3 region has the DNA TGTGCCACCAAAACAATACAGGGCGCCACTGAAGCTTTCTTT.

This chain joins TRBV7-2 and TRBJ1-2; 8 positions agree with TRBD1. Germline CDR1 SGHTA, CDR2 FQGNSA. This CDR3 comprises 14 residues. Trimming removed 4 bases from V and 3 bases from J; junction bases left unmatched: 4. The CDR3 sequence is CASSSGTGDYGYTF. The CDR3 region has the DNA TGTGCCAGCAGCTCAGGGACAGGAGACTATGGCTACACCTTC.

The chain recombines TRBV13 with TRBJ1-5; 8 bases are shared with TRBD1. From germline, CDR1 is PRHDT and CDR2 FYEKMQ (reference sequence). V lost 5 bases to trimming and J lost 2 bases; unmatched junction nucleotides: 8. This CDR3 contains 16 residues. The chain's CDR3 is CASSLGQGRGNQPQHF. The CDR3 DNA reads TGTGCCAGCAGCCTCGGACAGGGACGTGGCAATCAGCCCCAGCATTTT.

The chain has TRBV6-2 or TRBV6-3 and TRBJ2-2; D is ambiguous. CDR1 MNHEY and CDR2 SVGEGT come from the germline V gene. This CDR3 is 13 amino acids long. V shed 4 bases and J shed 5 bases, with 8 bases lying between them. CDR3 sequence: CASSSTLTGELFF. The DNA for the CDR3 is TGTGCCAGCAGTTCGACACTGACCGGGGAGCTGTTTTTT.

V gene TRBV6-5 combines with J gene TRBJ2-3, with D perhaps TRBD2 (7 bases). V was cut by 4 bases and J by 1 base, with 12 bases left in between. This CDR3 spans 15 amino acids. The germline CDR1 and CDR2 sequences are MNHEY and SVGAGI. Here the CDR3 DNA reads TGTGCCAGCAGTTTGTCGGGGGGCCGCACAGATACGCAGTATTTT. Its translation is CASSLSGGRTDTQYF.

The table lists this clone with a count of one. The V call is TRBV7-9, the J call TRBJ2-2; 11 positions agree with TRBD1. V trimming: 7 bases; J trimming: 4 bases; junction bases outside the gene matches: 8. Germline values: CDR1 SEHNR, CDR2 FQNEAQ (reference sequence). CDR3 size: 16 residues. CDR3 residues: CASTPTGTGGTGELFF. The CDR3 DNA is TGTGCCAGCACACCGACCGGGACAGGGGGCACCGGGGAGCTGTTTTTT.

V gene TRBV7-9 combines with J gene TRBJ1-2, with a weak D call TRBD1 (6 bases). Trimming shortened V by 2 bases and J by 4 bases, and 23 bases separated the two germline ends. Germline-derived CDR1 and CDR2 are SEHNR and FQNEAQ (reference sequence). This CDR3 contains 18 residues. The CDR3 loop reads CASSLSPPRGAETYGYTF. In DNA, the CDR3 is TGTGCCAGCAGCTTAAGTCCCCCGCGGGGGGCGGAAACCTATGGCTACACCTTC.